Listed here are 6 T cell receptor beta chains from one sample, sequenced in a study of cytomegalovirus exposure and HLA in healthy donors. Some clones are missing from TCRdb's copy, which holds only in-frame ones; the method was immunoSEQ multiplex PCR. The table shows 90,000 to 130,000 clones, with 89% occurring only once. The sample consisted of PBMCs. The receptors stem from a woman under 30 in good health and CMV-seronegative.

The chain employs TRBV4-3 and TRBJ1-6, with D unclear. CDR3 length: 17 residues. Per the germline V gene, CDR1 is LGHNA and CDR2 is YSLEER. Trimming took 0 bases from V and 8 from J, leaving 17 bases between them. The CDR3 nucleotides read TGCGCCAGCAGCCAAGAGAAAGGAGACGCAGTGCATTCACCCCTCCACTTT. It encodes CASSQEKGDAVHSPLHF.

CDR3 coding DNA: TGTGCCAGCAGTTACTCGGGACTAGCGGGCGATGAGCAGTTCTTC. Its protein is CASSYSGLAGDEQFF. This rearrangement joins TRBV6-5 to TRBJ2-1, with 12 bases lining up with TRBD2. The CDR3 has 15 residues. After removal of 0 bases from V and 8 bases from J, the junction contained 2 bases not matched to a gene. CDR1 is MNHEY, CDR2 SVGAGI, per germline.

The rearrangement links TRBV10-3 to TRBJ1-5, with 10 bases that match TRBD1. There are 16 residues in the CDR3. The J segment lost 3 bases and the V segment lost 2 bases, leaving 4 bases of the junction unmatched. The germline V gene has CDR1 ENHRY and CDR2 SYGVKD. CDR3 DNA sequence: TGTGCCATCAGTGAGGGGGACAGGGGTGACAATCAGCCCCAGCATTTT. Translated: CAISEGDRGDNQPQHF.

V gene TRBV28 combines with J gene TRBJ2-5, with D possibly TRBD1 on 6 matching bases. Germline lookup yields CDR1 MDHEN and CDR2 SYDVKM. The CDR3 consists of 15 residues. V shed 6 bases and J shed 0 bases, with 14 bases lying between them. The CDR3 here is CASRGGQNYQETQYF. The CDR3 DNA sequence: TGTGCCAGCAGGGGTGGACAGAATTACCAAGAGACCCAGTACTTC.

The gene calls are TRBV5-1 and TRBJ2-7; tentatively, D is TRBD2 (6 bases). The CDR3 spans 14 residues. V was cut by 2 bases and J by 0 bases, with 9 bases left in between. Germline CDR1 is SGHRS and CDR2 is YFSETQ. CDR3 DNA sequence: TGCGCCAGCAGCTTTAATAGCGGCTCCTACGAGCAGTACTTC. Residues: CASSFNSGSYEQYF.

This sequence joins TRBV9 and TRBJ2-1, with 10 bases that match TRBD2. CDR3 length equals 15 residues. The ends lost 0 bases at V and 7 bases at J; junction bases unmatched: 4. Germline CDR1 and CDR2: SGDLS and YYNGEE. CDR3 DNA sequence: TGTGCCAGCAGCGTAGCTAGCGGGAGTATGAATGAGCAGTTCTTC. It encodes CASSVASGSMNEQFF.